These 3 T cell receptor beta chains originate from one sample sequenced in a study of blood T cell repertoires in COVID-19. The data were produced by immunoSEQ multiplex PCR, yet TCRdb's version contains in-frame clones alone and is incomplete. The table has 230,000 or so clones, 86% seen once. The sequencing input was PBMCs or T cells enriched from blood (not recorded which). These receptor sequences come from a woman in her thirties or forties with acute COVID-19.

J is TRBJ2-1 and V is TRBV4-1; no definite D call. This CDR3 comprises 18 residues. In germline, CDR1 is MGHRA, CDR2 YSYEKL. Trimming left V 0 bases short and J 3 bases short, with 18 bases between. The CDR3: CASSQEEPASIYYNEQFF. The CDR3 DNA is TGCGCCAGCAGCCAAGAAGAACCAGCGTCTATCTACTACAATGAGCAGTTCTTC.

The gene calls are TRBV6-5 and TRBJ2-5, with 9 bases lining up with TRBD2. Germline trimming cut 2 bases from V and 2 bases from J; bases unmatched to any gene: 6. Germline loops: CDR1 MNHEY, CDR2 SVGAGI. The CDR3 spans 16 residues. The CDR3 bases are TGTGCCAGCAGTTACCGCGGGGGGGGGATGCAAGAGACCCAGTACTTC. Translated, it gives CASSYRGGGMQETQYF.

The chain couples TRBV7-9 to TRBJ1-5; D possibly corresponds to TRBD1 (5 bases). V was trimmed by 1 base and J by 5 bases, leaving 9 bases between them. Germline values: CDR1 SEHNR, CDR2 FQNEAQ (reference sequence). The CDR3 extends over 14 amino acids. CDR3 nucleotides: TGTGCCAGCAGCTTAGTGACAGCTGATCAGCCCCAGCATTTT. It is translated as CASSLVTADQPQHF.